These T cell receptor beta chains were read from a single sample in a study of blood T cells in healthy people across ages. TCRdb processed the 5' RACE reads anew with MiXCR; each CDR3 protein has one entry. In the table there are 800,000 or so distinct CDR3 sequences, 20% to 30% of which are singletons. These sequences were also reported in another study, on T cells of mothers and their children.

Sequencing was performed on blood. The receptors come from a boy aged 5-17 years in good health. Each CDR3 is given with its conserved first and last residue. D genes are given only for firm matches. Where a row states a size, it is once, few, many or the class of an expanded clone; other rows omit it.

j_call clone_size v_call d_call cdr3_aa cdr3_nt
TRBJ1-2 - TRBV6-5 TRBD1 CASSPRDRVGYTF TGTGCCAGCAGTCCCAGGGACAGGGTTGGCTACACCTTC
TRBJ2-5 few TRBV7-2 TRBD2 CASSERGRETQYF TGTGCCAGCAGCGAGCGGGGGCGGGAGACCCAGTACTTC
TRBJ2-7 - TRBV6-5 - CASRPTGIIGYEQYF TGTGCCAGCAGGCCCACAGGGATTATAGGTTACGAGCAGTACTTC
TRBJ2-7 - TRBV10-3 TRBD1 CAIRGTGNEQYF TGTGCCATCAGGGGGACAGGGAACGAGCAGTACTTC
TRBJ1-5 few TRBV5-1 - CASGKGHLSNQPQHF TGCGCCAGCGGAAAAGGACACCTAAGCAATCAGCCCCAGCATTTT
TRBJ2-1 few TRBV12-3/TRBV12-4 - CASSWARRGNEQFF TGTGCCAGCAGTTGGGCCCGCAGGGGCAATGAGCAGTTCTTC
TRBJ1-5 - TRBV6-1 - CASSEAEYQPQHF TGTGCCAGCAGTGAAGCCGAGTATCAGCCCCAGCATTTT
TRBJ2-7 - TRBV20-1 - CSASSAGDEQYF TGCAGTGCTAGTTCGGCAGGGGACGAGCAGTACTTC
TRBJ2-1 few TRBV20-1 TRBD2 CSARSGRTYKNEQFF TGCAGTGCTAGAAGCGGGAGGACCTATAAGAATGAGCAGTTCTTC
TRBJ2-7 few TRBV9 - CASSAFPGGGADEQYF TGTGCCAGCAGCGCGTTCCCAGGTGGGGGGGCCGACGAGCAGTACTTC
TRBJ2-2 few TRBV12-3/TRBV12-4 - CASTLGLANTGELFF TGTGCCAGCACACTGGGTCTGGCGAACACCGGGGAGCTGTTTTTT
TRBJ2-1 - TRBV12-3/TRBV12-4 - CASSPSPGHNEQFF TGTGCCAGCAGCCCCTCCCCAGGGCACAATGAGCAGTTCTTC
TRBJ1-5 - TRBV6-2/TRBV6-3 - CASAGTNMVQPQHF TGTGCCAGCGCCGGGACGAATATGGTTCAGCCCCAGCATTTT
TRBJ1-3 - TRBV4-3 - CASSQGRGDGNTIYF TGCGCCAGCAGCCAAGGGAGAGGGGACGGAAACACCATATATTTT
TRBJ2-2 few TRBV9 - CASSESTGELFF TGTGCCAGCAGCGAATCCACCGGGGAGCTGTTTTTT
TRBJ1-1 - TRBV7-2 - CASRPGRGTEAFF TGTGCCAGCAGACCCGGGAGGGGCACTGAAGCTTTCTTT
TRBJ2-1 few TRBV7-3 - CASSPDFGGPNEQFF TGTGCCAGCAGCCCCGACTTTGGGGGCCCCAATGAGCAGTTCTTC
TRBJ2-1 - TRBV3-1 TRBD2 CASSQAGLAGGNEQFF TGTGCCAGCAGCCAAGCGGGACTAGCGGGGGGCAATGAGCAGTTCTTC
TRBJ2-1 few TRBV29-1 - CSVDPGDPYNEQFF TGCAGCGTTGACCCAGGGGATCCCTACAATGAGCAGTTCTTC
TRBJ2-1 - TRBV12-3/TRBV12-4 TRBD2 CASSIGLAGATEQFF TGTGCCAGCAGTATCGGACTAGCGGGAGCCACTGAGCAGTTCTTC
TRBJ2-7 few TRBV29-1 - CSVPDDRGYEQYF TGCAGCGTCCCCGACGATCGAGGCTACGAGCAGTACTTC
TRBJ2-1 few TRBV2 TRBD1 CASSDPGTGAYNEQFF TGTGCCAGCAGTGACCCCGGGACAGGAGCCTACAATGAGCAGTTCTTC
TRBJ2-7 - TRBV4-3 - CASSQGVTYEQYF TGCGCCAGCAGCCAAGGCGTGACCTACGAGCAGTACTTC
TRBJ2-7 - TRBV29-1 TRBD1 CSVDGFEGATYEQYF TGCAGCGTTGACGGGTTTGAGGGGGCAACCTACGAGCAGTACTTC
TRBJ2-5 few TRBV6-5 TRBD1 CASSYSWTGGAKTQYF TGTGCCAGCAGTTACTCCTGGACAGGGGGCGCGAAGACCCAGTACTTC
TRBJ2-5 few TRBV7-9 - CASSRGSSGSPKETQYF TGTGCCAGCAGCCGGGGGAGTTCCGGGTCACCCAAAGAGACCCAGTACTTC
TRBJ2-7 - TRBV10-3 TRBD1 CAISHVGQNYEQYF TGTGCCATCAGTCATGTGGGACAGAACTACGAGCAGTACTTC
TRBJ2-5 - TRBV25-1 - CATTGQGGETQYF TGTGCCACAACGGGGCAGGGAGGAGAGACCCAGTACTTC
TRBJ1-5 many TRBV7-8 - CASSWDNNQPQHF TGTGCCAGCAGCTGGGACAACAATCAGCCCCAGCATTTT
TRBJ2-5 - TRBV20-1 TRBD1 CSANRDRAKGTQYF TGCAGTGCTAACCGGGACAGGGCGAAGGGGACCCAGTACTTC
TRBJ1-1 - TRBV3-1 - CASSQGPGVGAFF TGTGCCAGCAGCCAAGGACCCGGAGTGGGAGCTTTCTTT
TRBJ2-3 - TRBV18 - CASSSKEWDTQYF TGTGCCAGCTCATCCAAAGAATGGGATACGCAGTATTTT
TRBJ2-1 many TRBV5-1 TRBD2 CASSLPSGGLNEQFF TGCGCCAGCAGCTTGCCTAGCGGGGGTTTGAATGAGCAGTTCTTC
TRBJ2-6 few TRBV2 - CASSYAEVGANVLAF TGTGCCAGCAGTTACGCGGAGGTGGGGGCCAACGTCCTGGCTTTC
TRBJ2-5 few TRBV11-2 TRBD1 CASTNNRGQTQYF TGTGCCAGCACTAACAACAGGGGGCAGACCCAGTACTTC
TRBJ2-7 few TRBV7-9 TRBD2 CASSLRLAGASFIF TGTGCCAGCAGCTTAAGGCTAGCGGGAGCCTCCTTTATCTTC
TRBJ2-4 - TRBV28 - CASREAKNIQYF TGTGCCAGCAGGGAAGCCAAAAACATTCAGTACTTC
TRBJ1-5 few TRBV29-1 - CSVAMVLDQPQHF TGCAGCGTTGCGATGGTTTTAGATCAGCCCCAGCATTTT
TRBJ2-5 - TRBV7-9 TRBD2 CASSSTSGKAQETQYF TGTGCCAGCAGCTCCACTAGCGGAAAGGCTCAAGAGACCCAGTACTTC
TRBJ1-4 - TRBV20-1 - CSAPWGARNEKLFF TGCAGTGCTCCTTGGGGGGCTCGAAATGAAAAACTGTTTTTT
TRBJ1-4 - TRBV20-1 - CSARDLGDEKLFF TGCAGTGCTAGAGATTTGGGGGACGAAAAACTGTTTTTT
TRBJ2-3 - TRBV9 - CASSVAASFSTDTQYF TGTGCCAGCAGCGTAGCCGCTAGCTTTAGCACAGATACGCAGTATTTT
TRBJ2-7 few TRBV29-1 - CSVGRVDMEQYF TGCAGCGTCGGGCGGGTTGACATGGAGCAGTACTTC
TRBJ2-7 many TRBV7-2 TRBD1 CASSSYQGVQYF TGTGCCAGCAGCTCATACCAGGGGGTGCAGTACTTC
TRBJ2-3 - TRBV6-2/TRBV6-3 TRBD2 CASSDTSGTDTQYF TGTGCCAGCAGTGATACTAGCGGCACAGATACGCAGTATTTT
TRBJ1-4 few TRBV28 - CASSRDSNEKLFF TGTGCCAGCTCGCGGGACTCCAATGAAAAACTGTTTTTT
TRBJ2-4 - TRBV29-1 TRBD1 CSVELRDRGENIRYF TGCAGCGTAGAACTCCGGGACAGGGGCGAAAACATTCGGTACTTC
TRBJ2-6 - TRBV24-1 - CATQSGAGANVLTF TGTGCCACCCAGTCGGGGGCTGGGGCCAACGTCCTGACTTTC
TRBJ1-1 - TRBV4-2 - CASSLTDTEAFF TGTGCCAGCAGCCTCACCGACACTGAAGCTTTCTTT
TRBJ1-5 - TRBV4-2 TRBD1 CASSQEDRVNQPQHF TGTGCCAGCAGCCAAGAGGACAGGGTCAATCAGCCCCAGCATTTT
TRBJ2-7 once TRBV27 - CASSTQGESSYEQYF TGTGCCAGCAGTACCCAAGGGGAAAGCTCCTACGAGCAATACTTC
TRBJ2-7 many TRBV7-2 - CASSLEAYEQYF TGTGCCAGCAGCTTAGAAGCCTACGAGCAGTACTTC
TRBJ2-3 few TRBV6-1 - CASRGSVQGPGHSTDTQYF TGTGCCAGCAGAGGATCTGTGCAGGGACCAGGCCATAGCACAGATACGCAGTATTTT
TRBJ2-7 - TRBV20-1 - CSAETGSRYF TGCAGTGCTGAAACAGGGAGTCGGTACTTC
TRBJ2-1 few TRBV9 TRBD1 CASSPGQGRTEQFF TGTGCCAGCAGCCCGGGACAGGGGAGGACTGAGCAGTTCTTC